Listed below are T cell receptor beta chains from one sample, sequenced in a study of cytomegalovirus exposure and HLA in healthy donors. Clones were read by immunoSEQ multiplex PCR, and TCRdb kept only the in-frame ones, dropping some. The sample table includes over 100,000 clones. The sequenced material came from PBMCs. These receptors all come from a man in his forties in good health and CMV-seropositive. The CDR3 runs from the conserved cysteine through the conserved F or W. D genes are given only for firm matches.

>15|TRBJ1-2|TRBV28|TRBD1
CASSFSVGGVYGYTF
TGTGCCAGCAGTTTTAGTGTAGGGGGCGTCTATGGCTACACCTTC
>19|TRBJ2-7|TRBV4-1|TRBD1
CASSQVGGRDRFSSYEQYF
TGCGCCAGCAGCCAAGTCGGAGGCCGGGACAGATTTAGTAGTTACGAGCAGTACTTC
>15|TRBJ1-3|TRBV9|NA
CASSYKGGGGNTIYF
TGTGCCAGCAGTTATAAAGGGGGGGGTGGAAACACCATATATTTT
>14|TRBJ2-7|TRBV11-2|TRBD1
CASSFRDSSYEQYF
TGTGCCAGCAGCTTCCGGGACAGCTCCTACGAGCAGTACTTC
>14|TRBJ1-4|TRBV5-1|NA
CASSPTGGNEKLFF
TGCGCCAGCAGCCCGACAGGTGGGAATGAAAAACTGTTTTTT
>11|TRBJ2-7|TRBV20-1|NA
CGGTSSYEQYF
TGCGGCGGGACGAGCTCCTACGAGCAGTACTTC
>12|TRBJ1-1|TRBV5-6|NA
CASSLAQNRAFF
TGTGCCAGCAGCTTGGCTCAAAACAGAGCTTTCTTT
>15|TRBJ1-4|TRBV15|NA
CATSRAQGLGEKLFF
TGTGCCACCAGCAGAGCCCAGGGGTTGGGGGAAAAACTGTTTTTT
>15|TRBJ2-2|TRBV9|TRBD2
CASSVTSGIAGELFF
TGTGCCAGCAGCGTGACTAGCGGGATTGCCGGGGAGCTGTTTTTT
>14|TRBJ1-2|TRBV6-5|NA
CASSYSGGGYGYTF
TGTGCCAGCAGTTACTCAGGGGGGGGCTATGGCTACACCTTC
>16|TRBJ1-5|TRBV27|NA
CASHPRGGFSNQPQHF
TGTGCCAGCCACCCCCGGGGGGGGTTTAGCAATCAGCCCCAGCATTTT
>18|TRBJ1-5|TRBV10-3|TRBD1
CAISQTPGQGNRNQPQHF
TGTGCCATTTCCCAAACCCCCGGACAGGGTAATCGCAATCAGCCCCAGCATTTT
>15|TRBJ2-1|TRBV7-9|NA
CASSPWGGQDNEQFF
TGTGCCAGCAGCCCCTGGGGGGGACAGGACAATGAGCAGTTCTTC
>14|TRBJ1-2|TRBV11-2|NA
CASSLEQGPNGYTF
TGTGCCAGCAGCTTAGAACAGGGACCTAATGGCTACACCTTC
>14|TRBJ2-7|TRBV6-1|TRBD2
CASSEGLASYEQYF
TGTGCCAGCAGTGAGGGACTAGCTTCCTACGAGCAGTACTTC
>13|TRBJ1-2|TRBV28|NA
CASRETGLYGYTF
TGTGCCAGCAGGGAGACAGGTCTCTATGGCTACACCTTC
>16|TRBJ1-4|TRBV10-3|TRBD1
CAISEGTGGTNEKLFF
TGTGCCATCAGTGAGGGGACAGGGGGAACTAATGAAAAACTGTTTTTT
>16|TRBJ2-3|TRBV9|TRBD2
CASSLTSGSLADTQYF
TGTGCCAGCAGCCTTACTAGCGGGAGCTTAGCAGATACGCAGTATTTT
>14|TRBJ1-2|TRBV6-6|NA
CASSSRQAHYGYTF
TGTGCCAGCAGTTCCCGACAGGCTCACTATGGCTACACCTTC
>17|TRBJ2-2|TRBV9|TRBD1
CASSVDPQGMDTGELFF
TGTGCCAGCAGCGTAGACCCACAGGGGATGGACACCGGGGAGCTGTTTTTT
>15|TRBJ2-1|TRBV18|TRBD2
CASSPGLAGVYEQFF
TGTGCCAGCTCACCGGGACTAGCGGGAGTCTATGAGCAGTTCTTC
>13|TRBJ2-7|TRBV11-3|NA
CASSLTSRNEQYF
TGTGCCAGCAGCTTAACTAGCAGGAACGAGCAGTACTTC
>18|TRBJ2-7|TRBV27|NA
CASSFRGAFGQGVTEQYF
TGTGCCAGCAGTTTTCGGGGGGCCTTCGGACAGGGTGTTACCGAGCAGTACTTC
>14|TRBJ2-3|TRBV6-1|NA
CASSEVRASDTQYF
TGTGCCAGCAGTGAAGTCAGGGCGTCAGATACGCAGTATTTT
>13|TRBJ2-1|TRBV5-8|NA
CASSLGRGNEQFF
TGTGCCAGCAGCTTGGGGCGGGGCAATGAGCAGTTCTTC
>16|TRBJ1-3|TRBV28|NA
CASRPPRRDSGNTIYF
TGTGCCAGCAGACCCCCTCGACGGGACTCTGGAAACACCATATATTTT
>16|TRBJ2-2|TRBV5-4|NA
CASSLGTMRNTGELFF
TGTGCCAGCAGCTTGGGCACGATGAGAAACACCGGGGAGCTGTTTTTT
>13|TRBJ1-2|TRBV6-5|NA
CASSLQGNDGYTF
TGTGCCAGCAGCCTCCAGGGTAACGATGGCTACACCTTC
>14|TRBJ1-5|TRBV19|TRBD1
CASSLGQGNQPQHF
TGTGCCAGTAGTCTGGGACAGGGCAATCAGCCCCAGCATTTT
>17|TRBJ2-2|TRBV1|NA
CTSSHPTSGRVGGELFF
TGCACCAGCAGCCACCCGACTAGCGGGAGGGTGGGCGGGGAGCTGTTTTTT
>18|TRBJ1-3|TRBV7-9|NA
CASSLVMNLVSSGNTIYF
TGTGCCAGCAGCTTAGTAATGAACCTGGTGAGCTCTGGAAACACCATATATTTT
>14|TRBJ1-5|TRBV7-2|NA
CASASGGGNQPQHF
TGTGCCAGCGCGTCGGGGGGTGGCAATCAGCCCCAGCATTTT
>15|TRBJ2-7|TRBV5-3|NA
CARSLAGTLSYEQYF
TGTGCCAGAAGCTTGGCCGGGACTTTGTCCTACGAGCAGTACTTC
>13|TRBJ1-2|TRBV7-2|TRBD1
CASSRDRNYGYTF
TGTGCCAGCAGCCGGGACAGGAACTATGGCTACACCTTC
>15|TRBJ2-5|TRBV15|NA
CATSRSRGSQETQYF
TGTGCCACCAGCAGATCCAGGGGTTCCCAAGAGACCCAGTACTTC
>15|TRBJ2-2|TRBV9|TRBD1
CASSRGGVATGELFF
TGTGCCAGCAGCCGAGGGGGCGTTGCCACCGGGGAGCTGTTTTTT
>12|TRBJ2-7|TRBV2|NA
CASTDSSYEQYF
TGTGCCAGCACCGACAGCTCCTACGAGCAGTACTTC
>15|TRBJ2-1|TRBV18|TRBD2
CASSPRTSEYNEQFF
TGTGCCAGCTCACCGCGGACTAGCGAATACAATGAGCAGTTCTTC
>14|TRBJ2-1|TRBV28|NA
CASSLITLNNEQFF
TGTGCCAGCAGTTTAATAACTCTGAACAATGAGCAGTTCTTC
>13|TRBJ2-7|TRBV27|TRBD1
CASSSTGNHEQYF
TGTGCCAGCAGTTCGACAGGGAACCACGAGCAGTACTTC
>16|TRBJ2-7|TRBV7-2|TRBD2
CASTPTSGRTPYEQYF
TGTGCCAGCACCCCGACTAGCGGGAGAACCCCCTACGAGCAGTACTTC
>14|TRBJ2-2|TRBV10-3|NA
CAISELSSRGELFF
TGTGCCATCAGTGAGTTGTCCTCGCGTGGGGAGCTGTTTTTT
>15|TRBJ2-2|TRBV7-9|NA
CASSVPQGNTGELFF
TGTGCCAGCAGCGTCCCGCAGGGGAACACCGGGGAGCTGTTTTTT
>14|TRBJ2-7|TRBV29-1|TRBD2
CSVEMAGGPREQYF
TGCAGCGTTGAAATGGCGGGAGGGCCGCGCGAGCAGTACTTC
>16|TRBJ2-3|TRBV28|NA
CASTGRRQHSTDTQYF
TGTGCCAGCACAGGGAGGAGACAGCATAGCACAGATACGCAGTATTTT
>17|TRBJ2-4|TRBV7-9|TRBD2
CASSSLTSGRALNIQYF
TGTGCCAGCAGCTCGCTGACTAGCGGGAGGGCCCTGAACATTCAGTACTTC
>14|TRBJ1-2|TRBV19|NA
CASSPESRGYGYTF
TGTGCCAGTAGTCCGGAGTCCCGGGGCTATGGCTACACCTTC
>16|TRBJ2-3|TRBV5-6|NA
CASSLADFSYTDTQYF
TGTGCCAGCAGCTTGGCGGACTTCTCGTACACAGATACGCAGTATTTT
>14|TRBJ2-5|TRBV7-9|NA
CASALVEGLETQYF
TGTGCCAGCGCCCTTGTGGAGGGCCTGGAGACCCAGTACTTC
>16|TRBJ1-1|TRBV7-3|TRBD1
CASSPRGTVGNTEAFF
TGTGCCAGCAGCCCCCGTGGGACAGTCGGGAACACTGAAGCTTTCTTT
>15|TRBJ2-6|TRBV28|NA
CASSLGGSRANVLTF
TGTGCCAGCAGTTTAGGTGGTAGTAGGGCCAACGTCCTGACTTTC
>14|TRBJ2-7|TRBV11-2|NA
CASSLRGEGYEQYF
TGTGCCAGCAGCTTAAGAGGTGAGGGTTACGAGCAGTACTTC
>14|TRBJ2-3|TRBV29-1|TRBD1
CSVAGTGWTDTQYF
TGCAGCGTTGCCGGGACAGGGTGGACAGATACGCAGTATTTT
>12|TRBJ1-2|TRBV6-1|NA
CASPGRYYGYTF
TGTGCCAGCCCTGGGAGGTACTATGGCTACACCTTC
>15|TRBJ2-1|TRBV5-1|TRBD2
CASSFTSGTYNEQFF
TGCGCCAGCAGCTTCACTAGCGGGACTTACAATGAGCAGTTCTTC
>18|TRBJ1-5|TRBV2|TRBD1
CASRDRPGQGTRGQPQHF
TGTGCCAGCAGAGACAGGCCGGGACAGGGTACCCGGGGGCAGCCCCAGCATTTT